Listed here are 12 T cell receptor beta chains from one sample, sequenced in a study of blood T cell repertoires in COVID-19. The table came from immunoSEQ multiplex PCR; TCRdb's copy has only in-frame clones and leaves some out. The sample has over 150,000 clones, almost 85% seen once. The sequencing input was peripheral blood. These receptors were obtained from a human donor with acute or convalescent COVID-19. The donor label of this sample is uncertain.

The chain combines TRBV23-1 with TRBJ1-2; 10 positions agree with TRBD1. TRBV23-1 has ORF status, its function being uncertain. This CDR3 is built from 17 residues. Trimming cost V 2 bases and J 8 bases; bases outside gene matches: 14. The CDR3 region is CASSQGTGALERQGYTF. For the CDR3, the DNA is TGCGCCAGCAGTCAAGGGACAGGGGCCCTCGAGAGGCAAGGCTACACCTTC.

The genes are TRBV7-2 and TRBJ2-2; TRBD1 matches 7 bases. This CDR3 comprises 16 residues. Germline V gene data show CDR1 as SGHTA and CDR2 as FQGNSA. Trimming cost V 2 bases and J 4 bases; bases outside gene matches: 7. CDR3 in DNA: TGTGCCAGCAGCTTATGGGGGACAGCATCCACCGGGGAGCTGTTTTTT. Its protein is CASSLWGTASTGELFF.

V gene TRBV6-5 combines with J gene TRBJ2-7; the match to TRBD2 covers 12 bases. V trimming: 0 bases; J trimming: 3 bases; junction bases outside the gene matches: 3. CDR3 length equals 16 residues. Germline CDR1 reads MNHEY; CDR2 reads SVGAGI. Written as DNA, the CDR3 is TGTGCCAGCAGTTACTCTCTAGCGGGAGGGCTCTACGAGCAGTACTTC. As protein: CASSYSLAGGLYEQYF.

The chain employs TRBV7-2 and TRBJ1-2; D ambiguous. V gave up 1 base and J gave up 4 bases, with 13 bases separating them. Germline V CDR1 and CDR2: SGHTA, FQGNSA. The CDR3 loop spans 15 amino acids. DNA of the CDR3: TGTGCCAGCAGCTTAGAGGTCAGGCTGGGCTATGGCTACACCTTC. Residues: CASSLEVRLGYGYTF.

The table lists this clone with a few counts. The V and J genes are TRBV11-2 and TRBJ2-1; TRBD2 is a possible D gene (5 bases). The germline V gene has CDR1 SGHAT and CDR2 FQNNGV. This CDR3 region has 11 residues. V was clipped by 4 bases and J by 10 bases, with 8 bases between them. The CDR3 is CASSWTQEQFF. The CDR3, as DNA: TGTGCCAGCAGCTGGACTCAAGAGCAGTTCTTC.

Comments on this clone: The same CDR3 is also encoded by other DNA sequences in this sample. The DNA of the CDR3 is TGTGCCAGCAGTCCAGGACAGAGGGCGCATGGCTACACCTTC. It translates to CASSPGQRAHGYTF. This chain uses TRBV13 with TRBJ1-2, with D possibly matching TRBD1 (6 bases). Trimming took 6 bases from V and 6 from J, leaving 17 bases between them. Germline CDR1 PRHDT, CDR2 FYEKMQ (reference sequence). The CDR3 loop spans 14 amino acids.

This clone was detected a few times. The rearrangement uses TRBV20-1 and TRBJ2-7; D is perhaps TRBD1 (6 bases). Trimming cost V 8 bases and J 1 base, with 9 bases left between them. Germline V gives CDR1 DFQATT, CDR2 SNEGSKA (reference sequence). The CDR3 length is 11 residues. The CDR3 loop is CSSTGSYEQYF. The CDR3 DNA reads TGCAGTTCGACAGGTTCCTACGAGCAGTACTTC.

This clone showed up just once. This chain joins TRBV7-6 and TRBJ2-3, with D possibly TRBD2 on 6 matching bases. The germline V and J ends were trimmed by 4 bases and 6 bases, with 11 bases remaining between them. Germline CDR1 SGHVS, CDR2 FNYEAQ. CDR3 length equals 13 residues. Here the CDR3 reads CASSWGREDTQYF. Here the CDR3 DNA reads TGTGCCAGCAGCTGGGGACGGGAGGATACGCAGTATTTT.

Comments on this clone: The sample carries other DNA sequences with the same CDR3. CDR3 in amino acids: CASSLTTGNTEAFF. In DNA, the CDR3 is TGCGCCAGCAGCCTGACCACAGGGAACACTGAAGCTTTCTTT. The chain employs TRBV5-1 and TRBJ1-1, with a possible D match to TRBD1 (5 bases). The germline V and J ends were trimmed by 4 bases and 1 base, with 11 bases remaining between them. CDR1 and CDR2 (germline): SGHRS, YFSETQ. This CDR3 comprises 14 residues.

This chain uses TRBV7-2 with TRBJ2-1; TRBD1 might be the D (5 bases). Trimming removed 1 base from V and 1 base from J, with 11 bases in between. This CDR3 region has 16 residues. Germline-derived CDR1 and CDR2 are SGHTA and FQGNSA. The CDR3 spells CASSLGWGRSYNEQFF. The DNA of the CDR3 is TGTGCCAGCAGCTTAGGGTGGGGCAGATCCTACAATGAGCAGTTCTTC.

The genes are TRBV7-2 and TRBJ1-5, with TRBD1 matching 7 bases. The CDR3 totals 14 residues. The germline V gene encodes CDR1 SGHTA and CDR2 FQGNSA. Trimming cost V 4 bases and J 4 bases; bases outside gene matches: 4. The CDR3 DNA follows: TGTGCCAGCAGCTCTCAGGGGGGTAATCAGCCCCAGCATTTT. It yields the protein CASSSQGGNQPQHF.

This clone was counted only a few times. This chain connects TRBV19 to TRBJ2-3; 7 bases are a match to TRBD1. Per the germline V gene, CDR1 is LNHDA and CDR2 is SQIVND (reference sequence). The V gene end was trimmed by 5 bases and the J gene end by 13 bases; junction bases not matched to a gene: 21. CDR3 length equals 16 residues. Written as DNA, the CDR3 is TGTGCCAGTAGTGTCCGGGACAGTACCACCCGAAACGTGAAGTATTTT. Its protein product is CASSVRDSTTRNVKYF. Using reference TRBV19 and TRBJ2-3 for the parts outside the CDR3, the full variable domain is DGGITQSPKYLFRKEGQNVTLSCEQNLNHDAMYWYRQDPGQGLRLIYYSQIVNDFQKGDIAEGYSVSREKKESFPLTVTSAQKNPTAFYLCASSVRDSTTRNVKYFGPGTRLTVL.